What follows are 28 T cell receptor beta chains derived from one specimen sequenced in a study of beta chain features in type 1 diabetes. Sequenced material consisted of expressed TCRB transcripts (all of the isolated RNA was reverse transcribed). This table comes from immunoSEQ multiplex PCR, and its TCRdb copy is limited to in-frame clones, with some not included. The sample carries over 650,000 clones, around 15% recorded once. These receptors' antigens are unknown. General study points: All four CD4+ subsets from Type 1 diabetes patients carried moderately but significantly shorter TCRB CDR3s.

The source material was naive CD4+ T cells from blood. The receptor set was obtained from a man aged 18 to 30 with type 1 diabetes.

The V call is TRBV25-1, the J call TRBJ2-1, with 9 bases matching TRBD2. Trimming at V came to 6 bases and at J to 2 bases, leaving 5 bases not matched to a gene. Germline loops: CDR1 MGHDK, CDR2 SYGVNS. The CDR3 has 15 amino acids. In DNA, the CDR3 is TGTGCCAGCAGCCTAGCGGGATACACCTACAATGAGCAGTTCTTC. It yields the protein CASSLAGYTYNEQFF.

Only a few counts were recorded for this clone. The chain joins TRBV29-1 to TRBJ2-1; 7 bases align to TRBD2. V was pared by 6 bases and J by 5 bases, with 10 bases of the junction left unmatched. The CDR3 covers 14 residues. The V gene's germline CDR1 is SQVTM and CDR2 ANQGSEA. Here the CDR3 reads CSVRRGLLNNEQFF. CDR3 in DNA: TGCAGCGTGAGGCGGGGACTACTTAACAATGAGCAGTTCTTC.

The V call is TRBV7-9, the J call TRBJ2-5; 10 bases line up with TRBD2. CDR3 length equals 15 residues. J lost 3 bases, V lost 3 bases, and 4 bases had no gene match. Looked up from germline, CDR1 is SEHNR and CDR2 is FQNEAQ (reference sequence). CDR3: CASSFFLAGEETQYF. Written as DNA, the CDR3 is TGTGCCAGCAGCTTCTTTCTAGCGGGGGAAGAGACCCAGTACTTC.

CDR3 coding DNA: TGCGCCAGCAGCCAAGGGGGACTCTTGCAGTCAGAGCAGTACTTC. Translating gives CASSQGGLLQSEQYF. This chain connects TRBV4-3 to TRBJ2-7, with a possible D match to TRBD2 (6 bases). Trimming cost V 1 base and J 7 bases, with 17 bases left between them. The CDR3 has 15 amino acids. Germline assignment: CDR1 LGHNA and CDR2 YSLEER.

The table lists this clone with a few counts. V usage is TRBV30 and J usage is TRBJ2-6; D remains unclear. Trimming stripped 4 bases from V and 4 bases from J, with 11 bases between. The CDR3 sequence is 14 residues long. In germline, CDR1 is GTSNPN, CDR2 SVGIG (reference sequence). CDR3 residues: CAWTPGGGANVLTF. DNA for the CDR3: TGTGCCTGGACCCCGGGTGGAGGGGCCAACGTCCTGACTTTC.

The sample holds a few counts of this clone. This chain uses TRBV25-1 with TRBJ1-1; D uncertain. V was pared by 7 bases and J by 3 bases, with 6 bases between. The CDR3 is 11 amino acids. Germline V gives CDR1 MGHDK, CDR2 SYGVNS. The CDR3 region has the DNA TGTGCCAGCACAATCTACACTGAAGCTTTCTTT. Its protein product is CASTIYTEAFF.

The chain couples TRBV9 to TRBJ2-3; weak D call: TRBD1 (6 bases). Germline V CDR1 and CDR2: SGDLS, YYNGEE. CDR3 size: 15 residues. Trimming removed 0 bases from V and 6 bases from J, with 14 bases in between. CDR3 in DNA: TGTGCCAGCAGCGTAGGAGGTCAGGGGTCGGATACGCAGTATTTT. Translation gives CASSVGGQGSDTQYF.

This clone came up a few times. The chain employs TRBV27 and TRBJ2-3, with 7 bases aligning to TRBD1. The junction had 15 bases not matched to a gene; V was cut back by 5 bases and J by 1 base. This CDR3 comprises 18 residues. Germline assignment: CDR1 MNHEY and CDR2 SMNVEV (reference sequence). CDR3 sequence reads: CASSPLTGIPLGTDTQYF. CDR3 nucleotide sequence: TGTGCCAGCAGTCCCCTGACAGGGATCCCCCTTGGCACAGATACGCAGTATTTT.

This clone has just a few counts. The chain links TRBV7-6 to TRBJ2-5, with TRBD2 matching over 9 bases. CDR1 and CDR2 from the germline V gene are SGHVS and FNYEAQ. The CDR3 has 15 amino acids. The J segment lost 5 bases and the V segment lost 1 base, leaving 5 bases of the junction unmatched. The CDR3 spells CASSLGASGAETQYF. DNA for the CDR3: TGTGCCAGCAGCTTAGGGGCTAGCGGGGCGGAGACCCAGTACTTC. Full variable domain (missing parts from reference TRBV7-6 and TRBJ2-5): GAGVSQSPRYKVTKRGQDVALRCDPISGHVSLYWYRQALGQGPEFLTYFNYEAQQDKSGLPNDRFSAERPEGSISTLTIQRTEQRDSAMYRCASSLGASGAETQYFGPGTRLLVL.

V usage is TRBV7-2 and J usage is TRBJ2-3, with D possibly TRBD2 on 6 matching bases. Between the trimmed V and J ends, which lost 6 bases and 1 base, there was a span of 20 bases. This CDR3 has 17 residues. Per the germline V gene, CDR1 is SGHTA and CDR2 is FQGNSA. In DNA, the CDR3 is TGTGCCAGCAGTCCCCGGCGAGGTAGCGGACGCACAGATACGCAGTATTTT. Amino acid sequence: CASSPRRGSGRTDTQYF.

The sample holds a few counts of this clone. The rearrangement joins TRBV4-3 to TRBJ2-3; TRBD2 is a possible D gene (6 bases). CDR1 LGHNA and CDR2 YSLEER come from the germline V gene. Trimming pared 1 base from V and 3 bases from J, leaving 14 bases between. This CDR3 spans 16 amino acids. CDR3 nucleotides: TGCGCCAGCAGCCAAGCGTGGGGCGCGGGGACAGATACGCAGTATTTT. Its translation: CASSQAWGAGTDTQYF.

There are a few counts of this clone. This sequence joins TRBV29-1 and TRBJ2-1, with TRBD2 matching 8 bases. Germline V gene lookup returns CDR1 SQVTM and CDR2 ANQGSEA. This CDR3 contains 12 residues. The V gene end was trimmed by 6 bases and the J gene end by 9 bases; junction bases not matched to a gene: 7. This CDR3 is CSVREGRGEQFF. CDR3 nucleotide sequence: TGCAGCGTCCGGGAGGGCAGGGGTGAGCAGTTCTTC.

This clone occurred a few times. The V gene is TRBV29-1, the J gene TRBJ2-1; 11 bases fit TRBD1. CDR1 is SQVTM, CDR2 ANQGSEA, per germline. V lost 7 bases and J lost 8; bases outside the gene matches: 10. This CDR3 contains 14 residues. Here the CDR3 DNA reads TGCAGCGGACTACCGGGACAGGGGGGCGATGAGCAGTTCTTC. Protein sequence: CSGLPGQGGDEQFF.

The CDR3, as DNA: TGTGCCAGCAGCAAAGGAGGTAGCAGAGGGACAGGTGACAATGAGCAGTTCTTC. Residues: CASSKGGSRGTGDNEQFF. The J gene is TRBJ2-1, the V gene TRBV21-1; the tabulated D call, TRBD1, remains unverified against the DNA. TRBV21-1 is deemed a pseudogene. The CDR3 runs to 18 residues.

This clone has more than one count but fewer than ten. DNA for the CDR3: TGTGCCTGGAGCTTCGGCACAGATACGCAGTATTTT. It codes for CAWSFGTDTQYF. This sequence joins TRBV30 and TRBJ2-3; no clear D gene. Germline CDR1 GTSNPN, CDR2 SVGIG (reference sequence). Trimming left V 3 bases short and J 1 base short, with 5 bases between. CDR3 length equals 12 residues.

This clone has just a few counts. The chain links TRBV6-6 to TRBJ2-7; D is possibly TRBD2 (5 bases). Trimming pared 7 bases from V and 5 bases from J, leaving 21 bases between. Per germline, CDR1 MNHNY and CDR2 SVGAGI (reference sequence). This CDR3 is built from 15 residues. CDR3 sequence (DNA): TGTGCCAGCACTCTGGCGGCCGTAGCGACCCACGAGCAGTACTTC. This sequence encodes CASTLAAVATHEQYF.

This clone was detected a few times. J is TRBJ1-3 and V is TRBV9; TRBD1 might be the D (5 bases). Germline V gives CDR1 SGDLS, CDR2 YYNGEE. The V and J ends lost 3 bases and 0 bases respectively, with 16 bases between them. CDR3 size: 17 residues. The CDR3 DNA follows: TGTGCCAGCAGCGCGCGGGACGGAGGGTCCTCTGGAAACACCATATATTTT. It encodes CASSARDGGSSGNTIYF.

A note on this clone: The same CDR3 can be traced to other DNA sequences in this sample. The genes are TRBV7-2 and TRBJ2-1, with D possibly TRBD2 on 5 matching bases. CDR1 SGHTA and CDR2 FQGNSA come from the germline V gene. V was cut by 5 bases and J by 2 bases, with 13 bases left in between. This CDR3 has 15 amino acids. The CDR3 sequence is CASSPDRGTYNEQFF. The CDR3 region has the DNA TGTGCCAGCAGCCCCGACCGGGGAACCTACAATGAGCAGTTCTTC.

The rearrangement joins TRBV27 to TRBJ1-5; possibly TRBD1 for D (5 bases). Looked up from germline, CDR1 is MNHEY and CDR2 is SMNVEV (reference sequence). V shed 6 bases and J shed 7 bases, with 22 bases lying between them. This CDR3 has 16 residues. The CDR3 nucleotides read TGTGCCAGCAGAACACTCCGAGGAGGGGAAGGCCAGCCCCAGCATTTT. Its protein product is CASRTLRGGEGQPQHF.

The chain combines TRBV5-1 with TRBJ2-1; D perhaps matches TRBD2 (6 bases). Trimming removed 0 bases at V and 7 bases at J, with 11 bases between. There are 14 residues in the CDR3. The germline V gene encodes CDR1 SGHRS and CDR2 YFSETQ. The CDR3 loop is CASSLASRGNEQFF. The CDR3 coding sequence is TGCGCCAGCAGCTTGGCTTCCCGGGGGAATGAGCAGTTCTTC.

In this sample, this clone turned up a few times. Distinct nucleotide sequences in the sample also encode this CDR3. The chain combines TRBV7-2 with TRBJ2-5; a weak D match, TRBD1 (6 bases). CDR3 length: 14 amino acids. Germline V gene sequence: CDR1 SGHTA, CDR2 FQGNSA. V was trimmed by 5 bases and J by 1 base, leaving 11 bases between them. The CDR3 DNA sequence: TGTGCCAGCAGCCCCAGGACAGCCCAAGAGACCCAGTACTTC. Protein product: CASSPRTAQETQYF.

The chain employs TRBV5-1 and TRBJ2-1; the match to TRBD1 covers 10 bases. Germline trimming cut 7 bases from V and 7 bases from J; bases unmatched to any gene: 11. The CDR3 is made up of 15 amino acids. The germline gives CDR1 SGHRS, CDR2 YFSETQ. Here the CDR3 DNA reads TGCGCCAGCCGGACGGGGACAGGGGAGGGAAATGAGCAGTTCTTC. Its translation is CASRTGTGEGNEQFF.

This clone was seen a handful of times. This chain links TRBV7-6 with TRBJ2-3, with 11 bases aligning to TRBD2. With V trimmed by 5 bases and J by 2 bases, 3 bases remained unmatched. The CDR3 totals 15 residues. Germline V gene lookup returns CDR1 SGHVS and CDR2 FNYEAQ. CDR3: CASSPGLADTDTQYF. The CDR3 DNA follows: TGTGCCAGCAGCCCGGGACTAGCGGACACAGATACGCAGTATTTT.

Only a few counts were recorded for this clone. Written as DNA, the CDR3 is TGTGCCAGCAGCTTATCAGGGGCTGGTCGCAATCAGCCCCAGCATTTT. Encoded protein: CASSLSGAGRNQPQHF. The V call is TRBV7-2, the J call TRBJ1-5, with a tentative D call TRBD1 (6 bases). Germline CDR1 reads SGHTA; CDR2 reads FQGNSA. The CDR3 loop spans 16 amino acids. The ends were cut back, 2 bases at V and 2 bases at J, with 13 bases in the middle.

This sequence joins TRBV5-4 and TRBJ2-3, with D tentatively TRBD2 (6 bases). CDR3 length: 12 amino acids. Trimming removed 5 bases from V and 5 bases from J, with 9 bases in between. Germline values: CDR1 SGHNT, CDR2 YYREEE (reference sequence). The CDR3 nucleotides are TGTGCCAGCAGACTAGCCGAAGATACGCAGTATTTT. Protein: CASRLAEDTQYF.

The chain combines TRBV25-1 with TRBJ1-2, with a weak D call TRBD1 (5 bases). The length of the CDR3 is 14 residues. The germline V gene has CDR1 MGHDK and CDR2 SYGVNS. Trimming cost V 4 bases and J 4 bases, with 13 bases left between them. The CDR3 loop reads CASSALGGGYGYTF. The CDR3 DNA reads TGTGCCAGCAGTGCCCTGGGGGGTGGCTATGGCTACACCTTC.

This clone was counted a few times. This chain joins TRBV30 and TRBJ2-5; either TRBD1 or TRBD2 may fit D (6 bases each). The CDR3 is made up of 11 amino acids. V was clipped by 1 base and J by 7 bases, with 7 bases between them. Germline V gives CDR1 GTSNPN, CDR2 SVGIG (reference sequence). The CDR3 nucleotides are TGTGCCTGGAGTGAGGGGGGGACCCAGTACTTC. Translating gives CAWSEGGTQYF.

Only a few counts were recorded for this clone. The genes are TRBV19 and TRBJ1-5; TRBD1 agrees at 8 bases. This CDR3 has 13 amino acids. V shed 8 bases and J 3 bases; nucleotides not matched to a gene: 3. CDR1 is LNHDA, CDR2 SQIVND, per germline (reference sequence). CDR3 sequence reads: CASGGQVNQPQHF. The CDR3 DNA is TGTGCCAGTGGGGGACAGGTCAATCAGCCCCAGCATTTT.